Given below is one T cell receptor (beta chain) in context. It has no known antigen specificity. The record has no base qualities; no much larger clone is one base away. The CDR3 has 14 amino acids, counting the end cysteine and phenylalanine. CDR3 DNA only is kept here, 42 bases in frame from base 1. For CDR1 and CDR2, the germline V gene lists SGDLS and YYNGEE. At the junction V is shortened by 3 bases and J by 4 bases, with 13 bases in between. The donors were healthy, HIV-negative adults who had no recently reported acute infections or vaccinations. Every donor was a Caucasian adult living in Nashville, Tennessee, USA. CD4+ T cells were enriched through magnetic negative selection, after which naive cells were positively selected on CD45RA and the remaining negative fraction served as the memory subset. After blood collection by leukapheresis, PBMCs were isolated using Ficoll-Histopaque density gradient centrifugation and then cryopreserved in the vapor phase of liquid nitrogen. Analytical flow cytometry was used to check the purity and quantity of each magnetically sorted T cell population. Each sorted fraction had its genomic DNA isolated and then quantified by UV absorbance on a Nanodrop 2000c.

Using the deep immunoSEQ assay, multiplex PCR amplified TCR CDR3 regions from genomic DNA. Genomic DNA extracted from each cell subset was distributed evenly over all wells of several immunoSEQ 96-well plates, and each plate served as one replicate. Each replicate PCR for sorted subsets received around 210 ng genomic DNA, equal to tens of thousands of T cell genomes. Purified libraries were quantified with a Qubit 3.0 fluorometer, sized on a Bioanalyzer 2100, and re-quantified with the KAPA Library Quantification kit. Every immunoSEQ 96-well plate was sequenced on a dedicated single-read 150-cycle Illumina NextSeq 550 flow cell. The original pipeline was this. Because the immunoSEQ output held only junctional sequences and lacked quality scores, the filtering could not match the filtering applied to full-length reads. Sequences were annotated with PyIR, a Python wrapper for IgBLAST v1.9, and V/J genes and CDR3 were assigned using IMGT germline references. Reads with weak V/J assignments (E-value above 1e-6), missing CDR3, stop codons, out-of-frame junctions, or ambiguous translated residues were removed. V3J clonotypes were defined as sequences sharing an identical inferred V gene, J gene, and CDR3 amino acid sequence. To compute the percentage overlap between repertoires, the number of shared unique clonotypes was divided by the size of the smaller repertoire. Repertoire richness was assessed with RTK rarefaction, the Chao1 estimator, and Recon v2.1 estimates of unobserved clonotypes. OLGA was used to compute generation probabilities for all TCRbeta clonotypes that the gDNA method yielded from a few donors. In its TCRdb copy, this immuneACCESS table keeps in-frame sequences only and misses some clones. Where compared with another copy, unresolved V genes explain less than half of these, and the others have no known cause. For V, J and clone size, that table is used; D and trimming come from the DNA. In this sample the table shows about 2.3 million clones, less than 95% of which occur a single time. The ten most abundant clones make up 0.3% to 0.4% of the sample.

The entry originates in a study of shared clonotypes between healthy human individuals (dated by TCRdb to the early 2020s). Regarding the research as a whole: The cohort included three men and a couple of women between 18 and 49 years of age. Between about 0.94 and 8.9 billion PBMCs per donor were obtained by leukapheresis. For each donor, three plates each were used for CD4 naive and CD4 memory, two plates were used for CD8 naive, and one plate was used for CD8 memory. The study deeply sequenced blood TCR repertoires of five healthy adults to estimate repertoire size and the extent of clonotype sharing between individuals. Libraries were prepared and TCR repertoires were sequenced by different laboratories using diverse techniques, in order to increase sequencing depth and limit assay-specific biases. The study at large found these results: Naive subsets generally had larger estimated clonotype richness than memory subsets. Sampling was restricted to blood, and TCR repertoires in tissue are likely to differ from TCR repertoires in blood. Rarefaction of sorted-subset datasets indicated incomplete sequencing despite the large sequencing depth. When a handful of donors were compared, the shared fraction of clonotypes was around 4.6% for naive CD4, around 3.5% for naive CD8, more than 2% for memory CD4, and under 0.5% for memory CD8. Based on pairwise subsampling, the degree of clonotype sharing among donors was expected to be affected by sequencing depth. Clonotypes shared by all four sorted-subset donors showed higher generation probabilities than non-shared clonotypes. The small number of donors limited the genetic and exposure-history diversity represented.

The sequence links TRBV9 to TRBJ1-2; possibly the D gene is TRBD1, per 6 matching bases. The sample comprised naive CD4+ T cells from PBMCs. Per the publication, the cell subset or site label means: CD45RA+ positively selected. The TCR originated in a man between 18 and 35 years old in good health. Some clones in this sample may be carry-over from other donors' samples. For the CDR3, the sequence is CASSEPQGPYGYTF. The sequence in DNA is TGTGCCAGCAGCGAGCCACAGGGACCCTATGGCTACACCTTC.